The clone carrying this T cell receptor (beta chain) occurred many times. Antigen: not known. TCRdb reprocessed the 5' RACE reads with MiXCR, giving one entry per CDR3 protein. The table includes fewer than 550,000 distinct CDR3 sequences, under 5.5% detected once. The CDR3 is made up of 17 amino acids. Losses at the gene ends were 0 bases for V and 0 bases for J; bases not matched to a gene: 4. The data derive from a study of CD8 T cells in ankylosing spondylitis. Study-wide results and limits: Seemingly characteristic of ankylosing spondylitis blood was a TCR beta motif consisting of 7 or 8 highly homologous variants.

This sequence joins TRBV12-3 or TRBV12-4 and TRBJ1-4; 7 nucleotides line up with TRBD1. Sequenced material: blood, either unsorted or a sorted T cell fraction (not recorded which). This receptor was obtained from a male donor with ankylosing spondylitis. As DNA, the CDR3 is TGTGCCAGCAGTTTAGCGGGGACAGAGACAACTAATGAAAAACTGTTTTTT. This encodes CASSLAGTETTNEKLFF.